Listed here are 24 T cell receptor beta chains from one sample, sequenced in a study of CD4 T cells in relation to SARS-CoV-2 and coronaviruses. The protocol was immunoSEQ multiplex PCR, while the TCRdb copy is restricted to in-frame clones and leaves out a portion. The table includes about 68,000 clones, 85% to 95% detected once. Unexposed donor CD4+ T cells date from about 2011-2019, before the COVID-19 pandemic. The sample was naive CD4+ T cells from PBMCs. Documented subset: naive CD4+ T cells isolated by negative enrichment. These receptors all stem from a human donor in good health.

This clone turned up a few times. This chain uses TRBV5-4 with TRBJ1-2; 8 bases fit TRBD1. Germline-derived CDR1 and CDR2 are SGHNT and YYREEE (reference sequence). The ends lost 4 bases at V and 2 bases at J; junction bases unmatched: 4. This CDR3 contains 14 residues. The CDR3 nucleotides read TGTGCCAGCAGCCCCAGACAGGGGAACTATGGCTACACCTTC. Protein product: CASSPRQGNYGYTF.

The genes are TRBV3-1 (or the pseudogene TRBV3-2) and TRBJ1-6; D is unclear. The CDR3 totals 12 residues. Trimming cost V 5 bases and J 6 bases, with 5 bases left between them. Per the germline V gene, CDR1 is LGHDT and CDR2 is YNNKEL (reference sequence). The CDR3 protein is CASSSLNSPLHF. In DNA, the CDR3 is TGTGCCAGCAGCTCCCTTAATTCACCCCTCCACTTT.

The chain has TRBV10-3 and TRBJ2-7, with 9 bases that match TRBD2. The germline V gene encodes CDR1 ENHRY and CDR2 SYGVKD. This CDR3 spans 16 amino acids. The V segment lost 0 bases and the J segment 2 bases; nucleotides outside the gene matches: 5. The CDR3 is CAISESMGTSTYEQYF. The CDR3 bases are TGTGCCATCAGTGAGTCTATGGGGACTAGCACCTACGAGCAGTACTTC.

This chain connects TRBV28 to TRBJ1-2; D is ambiguous. The ends were cut back, 9 bases at V and 3 bases at J, with 14 bases in the middle. From germline, CDR1 is MDHEN and CDR2 SYDVKM. The CDR3 contains 13 residues. The CDR3 coding sequence is TGTGCCAGTCACCGTAGTCGAGACTATGGCTACACCTTC. Protein product: CASHRSRDYGYTF.

V usage is TRBV9 and J usage is TRBJ2-7, with TRBD2 identical over 7 bases. After removal of 0 bases from V and 4 bases from J, the junction contained 1 base not matched to a gene. The V gene's germline CDR1 is SGDLS and CDR2 YYNGEE. There are 13 residues in the CDR3. Here the CDR3 DNA reads TGTGCCAGCAGCGTAGGGGAGGGATACGAGCAGTACTTC. This sequence encodes CASSVGEGYEQYF.

The rearrangement uses TRBV28 and TRBJ2-7; D call uncertain. Trimming removed 2 bases from V and 4 bases from J, with 15 bases in between. Germline V lookup: CDR1 MDHEN, CDR2 SYDVKM. This CDR3 is 15 amino acids long. As DNA, the CDR3 is TGTGCCAGCAGTTTAGATAGGTGGACGGTTTACGAGCAGTACTTC. Its protein product is CASSLDRWTVYEQYF. Based on the CDR3 plus reference TRBV28 and TRBJ2-7, the full variable domain is DVKVTQSSRYLVKRTGEKVFLECVQDMDHENMFWYRQDPGLGLRLIYFSYDVKMKEKGDIPEGYSVSREKKERFSLILESASTNQTSMYLCASSLDRWTVYEQYFGPGTRLTVT.

The chain recombines TRBV29-1 with TRBJ2-7, with D tentatively TRBD1 or TRBD2 (5 bases each). V lost 3 bases and J 11 bases, leaving 14 bases between the germline ends. The CDR3 is made up of 11 amino acids. The germline gives CDR1 SQVTM, CDR2 ANQGSEA. In nucleotides, the CDR3 is TGCAGCGTTGACCTAGGGCAGGGAGAGTACTTC. It specifies CSVDLGQGEYF.

This sequence joins TRBV9 and TRBJ2-5; maybe TRBD2 (5 bases). Trimming took off 4 bases at V and 2 bases at J, with 12 bases between the two ends. Germline CDR1 is SGDLS and CDR2 is YYNGEE. The CDR3 length is 14 residues. The CDR3 is CASSPRLFQETQYF. The CDR3 DNA sequence: TGTGCCAGCAGCCCCCGACTATTTCAAGAGACCCAGTACTTC.

The chain's CDR3 is CASSQESYRGLAGELFF. The CDR3 bases are TGTGCCAGCAGCCAAGAATCTTACAGGGGGCTAGCCGGGGAGCTGTTTTTT. The chain is built from TRBV4-2 and TRBJ2-2; 9 bases agree with TRBD1. From germline, CDR1 is LGHNA and CDR2 YNFKEQ. V shed 0 bases, J shed 6 bases, and the junction held 8 bases outside the gene matches. The CDR3 covers 17 residues.

J is TRBJ1-6 and V is TRBV2, with D perhaps TRBD1 (5 bases). V lost 9 bases to trimming and J lost 0 bases, with 9 bases between them. CDR3 length equals 14 residues. Germline CDR1 reads SNHLY; CDR2 reads FYNNEI. CDR3 bases: TGTGCCAGGAGACAGAGCTCCTATAATTCACCCCTCCACTTT. Protein product: CARRQSSYNSPLHF.

This chain joins TRBV28 and TRBJ1-3; D is undetermined. Per germline, CDR1 MDHEN and CDR2 SYDVKM. Deletions cut 5 bases from V and 0 bases from J, with 14 bases between. The CDR3 runs 16 residues. The CDR3 reads CASSIKQWYSGNTIYF. The CDR3 coding sequence is TGTGCCAGCAGTATAAAACAGTGGTACTCTGGAAACACCATATATTTT.

V usage is TRBV14 and J usage is TRBJ1-1, with D hard to call. Trimming cost V 5 bases and J 4 bases, with 11 bases left between them. In germline, CDR1 is SGHDN, CDR2 FVKESK. This CDR3 comprises 13 residues. The CDR3 DNA sequence: TGTGCCAGCAGCTACAACGAGGGCACTGAAGCTTTCTTT. Translation gives CASSYNEGTEAFF.

The chain links TRBV4-3 to TRBJ1-2; 7 bases fit TRBD1. CDR3 length equals 20 residues. Germline CDR1 reads LGHNA; CDR2 reads YSLEER. The J segment lost 4 bases and the V segment lost 2 bases, leaving 22 bases of the junction unmatched. This chain's CDR3 is CASSQQRASTGSIGFYGYTF. The CDR3 nucleotides read TGCGCCAGCAGCCAACAAAGAGCCTCGACAGGGAGCATTGGGTTCTATGGCTACACCTTC.

This chain joins TRBV6-6 and TRBJ1-5, with D maybe TRBD1 (5 bases). Germline V gene data show CDR1 as MNHNY and CDR2 as SVGAGI (reference sequence). The CDR3 runs to 17 residues. Deletions cut 5 bases from V and 9 bases from J, with 26 bases between. The DNA of the CDR3 is TGTGCCAGCAGTCCCCGGACCGGGACTTCGTTCCTGAGGCCCCAGCATTTT. Its translation is CASSPRTGTSFLRPQHF.

This sequence joins TRBV5-8 and TRBJ2-7, with a tentative D call TRBD2 (6 bases). Trimming cost V 0 bases and J 2 bases, with 12 bases left between them. There are 15 residues in the CDR3. The germline V gene encodes CDR1 SGHTS and CDR2 YDEGEE. The CDR3 region is CASSLAGVGTYEQYF. DNA for the CDR3: TGTGCCAGCAGCTTGGCGGGGGTAGGAACCTACGAGCAGTACTTC.

The chain joins TRBV6-5 to TRBJ1-3; D gene unclear. Trimming pared 10 bases from V and 1 base from J, leaving 14 bases between. CDR3 length: 14 amino acids. Germline V gives CDR1 MNHEY, CDR2 SVGAGI. The CDR3, as DNA: TGTGCCACCCGTTTCGGGTATTCTGGAAACACCATATATTTT. The encoded protein is CATRFGYSGNTIYF.

The chain carries TRBV27 and TRBJ1-4, with 9 bases aligning to TRBD1. The V gene's germline CDR1 is MNHEY and CDR2 SMNVEV (reference sequence). With V trimmed by 8 bases and J by 5 bases, 12 bases remained unmatched. This CDR3 is built from 16 residues. As DNA, the CDR3 is TGTGCCAGCGCTCTTTTACTCGGGACAGGGAATGAAAAACTGTTTTTT. Translated: CASALLLGTGNEKLFF.

The rearrangement links TRBV28 to TRBJ1-6; D remains ambiguous. Per the germline V gene, CDR1 is MDHEN and CDR2 is SYDVKM. This CDR3 is 11 amino acids long. Trimming pared 6 bases from V and 15 bases from J, leaving 12 bases between. In DNA, the CDR3 is TGTGCCAGCAGCCCGAAAGTTGACCTCCACTTT. It yields the protein CASSPKVDLHF.

The chain carries TRBV21-1 and TRBJ2-5; the table's D call TRBD1 went unverified against the DNA. TRBV21-1 is flagged as a pseudogene. The CDR3 extends over 13 amino acids. This CDR3 is CASRKDRIGTQYF. The CDR3, as DNA: TGTGCCAGCAGGAAGGACAGGATCGGGACCCAGTACTTC.

This rearrangement joins TRBV19 to TRBJ2-3, with D perhaps TRBD1 (6 bases). This CDR3 region has 15 residues. The germline V gene has CDR1 LNHDA and CDR2 SQIVND (reference sequence). The V gene lost 5 bases and the J gene lost 2 bases, with 14 bases spanning the gap. The CDR3 protein is CASSPRDTSTDTQYF. The CDR3 DNA is TGTGCCAGTAGTCCACGGGACACCTCCACAGATACGCAGTATTTT.

This clone was counted a single time. The V gene is TRBV6-5, the J gene TRBJ2-7; the match to TRBD2 covers 10 bases. Germline values: CDR1 MNHEY, CDR2 SVGAGI. The length of the CDR3 is 14 residues. V trimming: 6 bases; J trimming: 5 bases; junction bases outside the gene matches: 7. The CDR3 here is CASRSGGASHEQYF. The CDR3 DNA sequence: TGTGCCAGCAGGAGCGGGGGGGCAAGTCACGAGCAGTACTTC.

This chain connects TRBV10-3 to TRBJ2-1; 11 bases agree with TRBD2. V gave up 10 bases and J gave up 4 bases; unmatched junction bases: 6. The germline V gene encodes CDR1 ENHRY and CDR2 SYGVKD. This CDR3 comprises 14 residues. CDR3 loop: CATRLAGLYNEQFF. The CDR3 coding sequence is TGTGCCACCCGACTAGCGGGGTTATACAATGAGCAGTTCTTC.

This clone appeared once. The genes are TRBV5-1 and TRBJ2-6, with no clear D. CDR1 and CDR2 (germline): SGHRS, YFSETQ. The CDR3 has 15 amino acids. The V gene lost 0 bases and the J gene lost 4 bases, with 8 bases spanning the gap. In DNA, the CDR3 is TGCGCCAGCAGCTTGGGGCTGTCAGGGGCCAACGTCCTGACTTTC. This encodes CASSLGLSGANVLTF.

This chain connects TRBV10-3 to TRBJ2-7; D is perhaps TRBD1 or TRBD2 (5 bases each). This CDR3 is built from 14 residues. Germline CDR1 is ENHRY and CDR2 is SYGVKD. The germline V and J ends were trimmed by 10 bases and 6 bases, with 22 bases remaining between them. The CDR3 here is CATRGPGMGREQYF. The CDR3 DNA follows: TGTGCCACCCGGGGTCCAGGGATGGGGCGCGAGCAGTACTTC.